This T cell receptor (beta chain) was recorded in a study of blood T cell repertoires in COVID-19. Overall study: T cells, B-cell-depleted T cells, or PBMCs supplied cDNA or gDNA.

Original processing methods: The assay estimated nucleated cells by amplifying reference gene primers. The protocol was immunoSEQ multiplex PCR, while the TCRdb copy is restricted to in-frame clones and leaves out a portion. V and J calls plus clone size are reproduced from that table; the DNA served to infer D and trimming. The sample has more than 400,000 clones; less than 95% are singletons. V was pared by 4 bases and J by 0 bases, with 13 bases between. There are 15 residues in the CDR3. Germline loops: CDR1 SGDLS, CDR2 YYNGEE. Donors of Cohort 3 who recovered were those that had two negative PCRs, clearance, or symptom resolution.

The sequencing sample was made of PBMCs or T cells enriched from blood (not recorded which). V is TRBV9 and J is TRBJ1-2; D might be TRBD1 (5 bases). The TCR comes from a man younger than 35 who had recovered from COVID-19. CDR3 DNA: TGTGCCAGCAGCCCGGGGGACCTTACTAACTATGGCTACACCTTC. Protein sequence: CASSPGDLTNYGYTF.